A single sample is the source of the 20 T cell receptor beta chains below, sequenced in a study of blood T cell repertoires in COVID-19. TCRdb's copy holds only in-frame clones and misses some; the assay was immunoSEQ multiplex PCR. The table lists tens of thousands of clones, 75% to 95% of them singletons. The sequencing input was peripheral blood. The receptors stem from a man aged 65 to 85 with active COVID-19.

The genes are TRBV9 and TRBJ2-3; 10 positions agree with TRBD2. Germline CDR1 is SGDLS and CDR2 is YYNGEE. The V segment lost 4 bases and the J segment 3 bases; nucleotides outside the gene matches: 5. This CDR3 contains 15 residues. Here the CDR3 DNA reads TGTGCCAGCAGCAATAGCGGGGGGTGGACAGATACGCAGTATTTT. Translation gives CASSNSGGWTDTQYF. Full variable domain (outside the CDR3, taken from reference TRBV9 and TRBJ2-3): DSGVTQTPKHLITATGQRVTLRCSPRSGDLSVYWYQQSLDQGLQFLIQYYNGEERAKGNILERFSAQQFPDLHSELNLSSLELGDSALYFCASSNSGGWTDTQYFGPGTRLTVL.

The CDR3 nucleotides are TGCAGCGTAGCGACGGGGAATAGCAATCAGCCCCAGCATTTT. It specifies CSVATGNSNQPQHF. The chain carries TRBV29-1 and TRBJ1-5; D uncertain. This CDR3 is built from 14 residues. The ends were cut back, 6 bases at V and 0 bases at J, with 12 bases in the middle. The germline CDR1 and CDR2 sequences are SQVTM and ANQGSEA.

V and J are TRBV7-3 and TRBJ2-3, with 7 positions matching TRBD2. The germline V gene has CDR1 SGHTA and CDR2 FQGTGA. V lost 3 bases to trimming and J lost 4 bases; unmatched junction nucleotides: 4. This CDR3 region has 14 residues. The CDR3 protein is CASSLGGLADTQYF. The CDR3 region has the DNA TGTGCCAGCAGCTTGGGGGGGTTGGCAGATACGCAGTATTTT.

The chain couples TRBV10-2 to TRBJ2-7; 11 bases fit TRBD2. V lost 7 bases and J lost 5; bases outside the gene matches: 4. The CDR3 loop spans 13 amino acids. Germline-derived CDR1 and CDR2 are WSHSY and SAAADI. As DNA, the CDR3 is TGCGCCAGCATGGGACTAGCGGCACACGAGCAGTACTTC. Its protein product is CASMGLAAHEQYF.

The chain couples TRBV6-5 to TRBJ1-4, with D perhaps matching TRBD1 (6 bases). This CDR3 has 14 amino acids. Trimming shortened V by 6 bases and J by 6 bases, and 14 bases separated the two germline ends. The germline V gene encodes CDR1 MNHEY and CDR2 SVGAGI. CDR3 coding DNA: TGTGCCAGCAGGGAGCCAGGGGTGGATGAAAAACTGTTTTTT. Translation: CASREPGVDEKLFF.

CDR3 sequence (DNA): TGTGCCACCAGTGACAGGACAACAGGGGGGGAGACCCAGTACTTC. The encoded protein is CATSDRTTGGETQYF. This chain uses TRBV24-1 with TRBJ2-5, with 8 bases identical to TRBD1. V gave up 4 bases and J gave up 5 bases; unmatched junction bases: 8. This CDR3 contains 15 residues. CDR1 is KGHDR and CDR2 is SFDVKD in the germline V gene.

The chain employs TRBV5-4 and TRBJ2-3, with D perhaps TRBD1 (6 bases). The CDR3 runs 15 residues. Germline CDR1 SGHNT, CDR2 YYREEE (reference sequence). The ends were cut back, 2 bases at V and 0 bases at J, with 10 bases in the middle. The CDR3 DNA follows: TGTGCCAGCAGCTTTAGACAGGATAGCACAGATACGCAGTATTTT. It is translated as CASSFRQDSTDTQYF.

The chain employs TRBV5-4 and TRBJ2-1, with TRBD2 matching 13 bases. After removal of 4 bases from V and 7 bases from J, the junction contained 5 bases not matched to a gene. Germline values: CDR1 SGHNT, CDR2 YYREEE (reference sequence). CDR3 length: 15 residues. The CDR3 region is CASSLTSGGYNEQFF. CDR3 DNA sequence: TGTGCCAGCAGCCTGACTAGCGGGGGGTATAATGAGCAGTTCTTC.

The J gene is TRBJ2-3, the V gene TRBV19; 11 bases agree with TRBD2. CDR3 length: 15 amino acids. CDR1 LNHDA and CDR2 SQIVND come from the germline V gene (reference sequence). V was clipped by 8 bases and J by 1 base; unmatched bases: 5. The CDR3 sequence: CASRGLAVGTDTQYF. In DNA form, the CDR3 reads TGTGCCAGTCGGGGACTAGCGGTGGGCACAGATACGCAGTATTTT.

The V call is TRBV7-2, the J call TRBJ1-2, with 9 bases matching TRBD1. Trimming at V came to 4 bases and at J to 0 bases, leaving 3 bases not matched to a gene. The CDR3 consists of 15 residues. CDR1 is SGHTA and CDR2 is FQGNSA in the germline V gene. The CDR3 bases are TGTGCCAGCAGCTCAAGACAGGGGGCTAACTATGGCTACACCTTC. The encoded protein is CASSSRQGANYGYTF.

The CDR3 loop reads CATSLGPQGSNYGYTF. CDR3 DNA: TGTGCCACCTCTTTGGGTCCCCAGGGCTCCAACTATGGCTACACCTTC. The chain uses TRBV10-3 and TRBJ1-2, with D tentatively TRBD1 (5 bases). The CDR3 is 16 residues long. V gave up 10 bases and J gave up 2 bases, with 23 bases separating them. Looked up from germline, CDR1 is ENHRY and CDR2 is SYGVKD.

As DNA, the CDR3 is TGTGCCAGCAGTTACTACTACAATGAGCAGTTCTTC. It codes for CASSYYYNEQFF. This chain connects TRBV2 to TRBJ2-1; D is unresolved. With 5 bases removed from V and 3 bases from J, the gap between germline ends came to 5 bases. Germline V gene lookup returns CDR1 SNHLY and CDR2 FYNNEI. The CDR3 spans 12 residues.

J is TRBJ1-2 and V is TRBV6-6; 9 nucleotides agree with TRBD1. Looked up from germline, CDR1 is MNHNY and CDR2 is SVGAGI (reference sequence). The CDR3 contains 14 residues. Trimming at V came to 6 bases and at J to 3 bases, leaving 5 bases not matched to a gene. The CDR3 DNA reads as TGTGCCAGCAGCCGGGACAGGGTCGACTATGGCTACACCTTC. Translated: CASSRDRVDYGYTF.

V and J are TRBV30 and TRBJ2-1, with a tentative D call TRBD1 (6 bases). The CDR3 is 15 residues long. Germline CDR1 reads GTSNPN; CDR2 reads SVGIG (reference sequence). V was cut by 2 bases and J by 7 bases, with 18 bases left in between. CDR3 amino acids: CAWSTLGQSSNEQFF. The CDR3 DNA reads TGTGCCTGGAGTACCCTCGGACAGTCTTCAAATGAGCAGTTCTTC.

The V call is TRBV10-3, the J call TRBJ1-6, with 11 bases aligning to TRBD1. CDR1 and CDR2 from the germline V gene are ENHRY and SYGVKD. This CDR3 comprises 16 residues. Losses at the gene ends were 4 bases for V and 8 bases for J; bases not matched to a gene: 7. In DNA form, the CDR3 reads TGTGCCATCAGTGTACGGGGACAGGGGGTTGATTCACCCCTCCACTTT. Its protein is CAISVRGQGVDSPLHF.

Regarding this clone: This sample also contains other DNA sequences that code for the same CDR3. The chain couples TRBV10-3 to TRBJ1-2; D may be TRBD1 (5 bases). The CDR3 totals 13 residues. The germline gives CDR1 ENHRY, CDR2 SYGVKD. V was shortened by 3 bases and J by 7 bases, with 12 bases between the two germline ends. CDR3 residues: CAISDRTGVGYTF. CDR3 coding DNA: TGTGCCATCAGTGACCGGACGGGGGTTGGCTACACCTTC.

This rearrangement joins TRBV11-2 to TRBJ2-2, with D possibly TRBD2 on 6 matching bases. V dropped 5 bases and J dropped 9 bases, with 19 bases sitting between them. Germline V gene lookup returns CDR1 SGHAT and CDR2 FQNNGV. CDR3 size: 15 residues. The DNA for the CDR3 is TGTGCCAGCAGCGAGCTCCGGGGGACCTTGCGGGAGCTGTTTTTT. Translation: CASSELRGTLRELFF.

The chain joins TRBV30 to TRBJ1-6, with 10 bases that match TRBD1. The germline CDR1 and CDR2 sequences are GTSNPN and SVGIG (reference sequence). V lost 4 bases to trimming and J lost 11 bases; unmatched junction nucleotides: 5. This CDR3 contains 13 residues. CDR3 loop: CAWKVTGGAPLHF. DNA of the CDR3: TGTGCCTGGAAAGTGACAGGGGGCGCACCCCTCCACTTT.

The chain recombines TRBV11-2 with TRBJ2-3; D possibly corresponds to TRBD2 (7 bases). V lost 5 bases to trimming and J lost 5 bases, with 17 bases between them. CDR3 size: 15 residues. The germline CDR1 and CDR2 sequences are SGHAT and FQNNGV. Here the CDR3 DNA reads TGTGCCAGCAGCCCCATCGAGGGGGGGATAGATACGCAGTATTTT. Translated, it gives CASSPIEGGIDTQYF.

J is TRBJ2-3 and V is TRBV5-4; TRBD2 might be the D (7 bases). Germline lookup yields CDR1 SGHNT and CDR2 YYREEE (reference sequence). Trimming took 5 bases from V and 0 from J, leaving 13 bases between them. CDR3 length: 15 residues. The CDR3 nucleotides are TGTGCCAGCAGTCCCGGGGGGCTTAGCACAGATACGCAGTATTTT. Translation: CASSPGGLSTDTQYF.